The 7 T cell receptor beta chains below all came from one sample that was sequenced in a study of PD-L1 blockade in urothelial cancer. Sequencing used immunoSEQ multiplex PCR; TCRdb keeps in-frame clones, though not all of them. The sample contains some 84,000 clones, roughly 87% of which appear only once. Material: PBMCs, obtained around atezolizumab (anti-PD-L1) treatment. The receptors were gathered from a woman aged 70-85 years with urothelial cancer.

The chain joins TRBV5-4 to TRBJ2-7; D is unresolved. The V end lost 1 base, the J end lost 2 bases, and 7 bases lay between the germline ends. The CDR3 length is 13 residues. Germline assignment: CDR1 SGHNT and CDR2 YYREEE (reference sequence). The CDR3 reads CASSLSAPYEQYF. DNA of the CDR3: TGTGCCAGCAGCTTGAGTGCGCCCTACGAGCAGTACTTC.

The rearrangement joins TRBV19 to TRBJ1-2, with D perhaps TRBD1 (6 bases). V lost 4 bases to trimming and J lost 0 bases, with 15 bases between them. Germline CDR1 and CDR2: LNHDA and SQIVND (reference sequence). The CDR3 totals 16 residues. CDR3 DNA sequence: TGTGCCAGTAGTACCGTCGCAGGGGAATCTAACTATGGCTACACCTTC. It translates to CASSTVAGESNYGYTF.

The CDR3, as DNA: TGTGCCAGCAGGAACATTCCGAACACCGGGGAGCTGTTTTTT. It translates to CASRNIPNTGELFF. This rearrangement joins TRBV6-1 to TRBJ2-2, with D unclear. In germline, CDR1 is MNHNS, CDR2 SASEGT. With 6 bases removed from V and 0 bases from J, the gap between germline ends came to 8 bases. This CDR3 spans 14 amino acids.

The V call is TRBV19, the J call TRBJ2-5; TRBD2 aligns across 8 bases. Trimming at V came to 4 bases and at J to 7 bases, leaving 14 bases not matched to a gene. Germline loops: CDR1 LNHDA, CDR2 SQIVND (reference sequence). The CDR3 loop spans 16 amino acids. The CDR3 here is CASSTQGRGAEGTQYF. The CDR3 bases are TGTGCCAGTAGTACCCAGGGGCGGGGGGCTGAGGGGACCCAGTACTTC.

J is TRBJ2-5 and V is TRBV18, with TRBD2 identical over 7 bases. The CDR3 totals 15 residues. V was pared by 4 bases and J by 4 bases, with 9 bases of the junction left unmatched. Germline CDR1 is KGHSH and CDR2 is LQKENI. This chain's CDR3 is CASSRAGNGGETQYF. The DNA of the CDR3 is TGTGCCAGCTCACGAGCGGGAAATGGGGGAGAGACCCAGTACTTC.

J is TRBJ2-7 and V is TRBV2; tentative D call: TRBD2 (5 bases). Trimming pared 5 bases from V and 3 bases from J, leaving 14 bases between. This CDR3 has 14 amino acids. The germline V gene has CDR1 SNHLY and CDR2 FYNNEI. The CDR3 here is CASSTLSRDYEQYF. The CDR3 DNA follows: TGTGCCAGCAGTACCTTGAGCCGGGACTACGAGCAGTACTTC. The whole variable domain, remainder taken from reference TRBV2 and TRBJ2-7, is EPEVTQTPSHQVTQMGQEVILRCVPISNHLYFYWYRQILGQKVEFLVSFYNNEISEKSEIFDDQFSVERPDGSNFTLKIRSTKLEDSAMYFCASSTLSRDYEQYFGPGTRLTVT.

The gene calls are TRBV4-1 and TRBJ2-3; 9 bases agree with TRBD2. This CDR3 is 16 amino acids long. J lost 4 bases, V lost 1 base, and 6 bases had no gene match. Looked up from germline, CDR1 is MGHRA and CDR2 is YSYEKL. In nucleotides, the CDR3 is TGCGCCAGCAGCCAAGCCAGCGGGGGGCGGGCAGATACGCAGTATTTT. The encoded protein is CASSQASGGRADTQYF.